This TCR beta chain derives from a study of cytomegalovirus exposure and HLA in healthy donors. Study-wide results and caveats: Across donors, most TCRs were seen rarely, yet some public ones were widespread. A previous analysis found most TCR beta V segments productive roughly 90% or roughly 30% of the time.

On this clone: The antigen remains undetermined. Germline and junction disagree at one end, which may indicate a read error.

Use of 60 Vbeta and 13 Jbeta primers characterized the PCR. Clones were read by immunoSEQ multiplex PCR, and TCRdb kept only the in-frame ones, dropping some. The sample has fewer than 200,000 clones; around 72% are singletons. This CDR3 contains 12 residues. Germline V CDR1 and CDR2: SEHNR, FQNEAQ (reference sequence). The gene calls are TRBV7-9 and TRBJ2-7; D may be TRBD2 (6 bases). The sample was PBMCs. The receptor comes from a man aged 35-49 years in good health and CMV-seropositive. DNA for the CDR3: TGTTCCAGCAGCACCATCGGGGGCGAGCAGTACTTC. This gives the protein CSSSTIGGEQYF. Supplemented by reference TRBV7-9 and TRBJ2-7, the full variable domain reads DTGVSQNPRHKITKRGQNVTFRCDPISEHNRLYWYRQTLGQGPEFLTYFQNEAQLEKSRLLSDRFSAERPKGSFSTLEIQRTEQGDSAMYLCSSSTIGGEQYFGPGTRLTVT.